This T cell receptor beta chain appears in the sequencing data of a study of cytomegalovirus exposure and HLA in healthy donors. In its sample, this clone was seen once. Its cognate antigen is unknown. Trimming removed 0 bases from V and 0 bases from J; junction bases left unmatched: 2. Germline lookup yields CDR1 SEHNR and CDR2 FQNEAQ (reference sequence). CDR3 length: 16 amino acids. Primers: 60 Vbeta forward and 13 Jbeta reverse. The table came from immunoSEQ multiplex PCR; TCRdb's copy has only in-frame clones and leaves some out. Of 25,000 to 30,000 clones in the sample, just under 70% were seen once. Donors likely had unrecorded immune exposures despite being nominally healthy when sampled. General observations from the study: What a later analysis showed was that several of the most significant clusters appeared linked to common viral pathogens. Confirmation was obtained in vitro that a few CMV-associated chains are specific for CMV antigens. Earlier analysis yielded a pattern in which most TCR beta V segments were productive about 90% or about 30% of the time.

The chain recombines TRBV7-9 with TRBJ2-1; the match to TRBD1 covers 7 bases. The sample comprised PBMCs. The TCR originated in a woman aged 50 to 60 in good health and CMV-seronegative. CDR3 nucleotide sequence: TGTGCCAGCAGCTTAGCGGGGACAGTCTCCTACAATGAGCAGTTCTTC. Translation: CASSLAGTVSYNEQFF.